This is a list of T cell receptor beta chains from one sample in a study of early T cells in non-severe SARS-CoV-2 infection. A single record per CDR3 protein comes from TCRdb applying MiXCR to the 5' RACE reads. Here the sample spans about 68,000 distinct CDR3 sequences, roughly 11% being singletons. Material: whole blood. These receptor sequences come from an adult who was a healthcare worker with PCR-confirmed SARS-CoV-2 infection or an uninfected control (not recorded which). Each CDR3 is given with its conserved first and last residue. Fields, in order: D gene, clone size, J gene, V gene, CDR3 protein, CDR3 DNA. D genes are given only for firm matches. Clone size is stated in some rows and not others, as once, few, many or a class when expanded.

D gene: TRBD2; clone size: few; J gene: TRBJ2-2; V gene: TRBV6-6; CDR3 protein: CASSPTSGSGELFF; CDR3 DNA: TGTGCCAGCAGCCCGACTAGCGGGAGCGGGGAGCTGTTTTTT
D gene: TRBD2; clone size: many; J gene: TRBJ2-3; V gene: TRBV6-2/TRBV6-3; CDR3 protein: CASMASGSGNTQYF; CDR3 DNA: TGTGCCAGCATGGCTAGCGGGAGCGGAAATACGCAGTATTTT
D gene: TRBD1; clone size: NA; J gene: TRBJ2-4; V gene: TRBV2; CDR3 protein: CATRTGKTNIQYF; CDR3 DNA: TGTGCCACCAGGACAGGGAAGACGAACATTCAGTACTTC
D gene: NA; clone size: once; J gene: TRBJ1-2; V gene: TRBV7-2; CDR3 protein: CASSPAVTGSYGYTF; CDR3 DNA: TGTGCCAGCAGCCCCGCAGTCACCGGGAGCTATGGCTACACCTTC
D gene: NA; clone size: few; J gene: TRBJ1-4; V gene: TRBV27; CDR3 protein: CASSLDRTNEKLFF; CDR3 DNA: TGTGCCAGCAGTTTAGATCGGACTAATGAAAAACTGTTTTTT
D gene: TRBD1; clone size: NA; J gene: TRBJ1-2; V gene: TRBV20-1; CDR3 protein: CSARDGRGSGTGRYGYTF; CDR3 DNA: TGCAGTGCTAGAGATGGACGTGGGTCCGGGACAGGGCGCTATGGCTACACCTTC
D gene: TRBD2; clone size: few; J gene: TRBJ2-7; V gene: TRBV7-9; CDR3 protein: CASSLETSGSYEQYF; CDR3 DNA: TGTGCCAGCAGCTTAGAGACTAGCGGCTCCTACGAGCAGTACTTC
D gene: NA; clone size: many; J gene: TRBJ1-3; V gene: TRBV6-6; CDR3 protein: CASTGAWEGNTIYF; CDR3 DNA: TGTGCCAGCACCGGGGCCTGGGAGGGAAACACCATATATTTT
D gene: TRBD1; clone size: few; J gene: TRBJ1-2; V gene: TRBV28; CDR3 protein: CASSFPPGQGHPYGYTF; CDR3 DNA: TGTGCCAGCAGTTTTCCCCCTGGACAGGGTCACCCCTATGGCTACACCTTC
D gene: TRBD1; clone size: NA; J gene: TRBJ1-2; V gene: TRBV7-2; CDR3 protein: CASSTSHRTGGYGYTF; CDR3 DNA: TGTGCCAGCAGCACTAGCCACCGGACAGGTGGCTATGGCTACACCTTC
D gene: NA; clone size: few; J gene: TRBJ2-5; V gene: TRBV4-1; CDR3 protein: CASSQGADETQYF; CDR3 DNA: TGCGCCAGCAGCCAAGGGGCGGACGAGACCCAGTACTTC
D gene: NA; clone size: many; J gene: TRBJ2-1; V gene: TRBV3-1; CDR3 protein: CASSQDGLVRYRNEQFF; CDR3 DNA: TGTGCCAGCAGCCAAGACGGGCTAGTCAGGTACAGAAATGAGCAGTTCTTC
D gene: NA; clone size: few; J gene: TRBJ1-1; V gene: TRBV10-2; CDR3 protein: CASQDGTEAFF; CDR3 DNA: TGCGCCAGCCAGGACGGCACTGAAGCTTTCTTT
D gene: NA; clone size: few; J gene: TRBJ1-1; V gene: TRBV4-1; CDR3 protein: CASSQDRGHTEAFF; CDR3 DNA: TGCGCCAGCAGCCAAGATCGGGGTCACACTGAAGCTTTCTTT
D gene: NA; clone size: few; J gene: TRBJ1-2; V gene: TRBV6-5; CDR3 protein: CASRSWTGYGYTF; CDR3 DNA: TGTGCCAGCAGATCCTGGACCGGCTATGGCTACACCTTC
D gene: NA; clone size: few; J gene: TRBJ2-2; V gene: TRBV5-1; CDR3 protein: CASSLDTGELFF; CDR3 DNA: TGCGCCAGCAGCTTGGACACCGGGGAGCTGTTTTTT
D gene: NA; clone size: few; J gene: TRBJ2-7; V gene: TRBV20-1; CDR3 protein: CSATGRGYEQYF; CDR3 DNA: TGCAGTGCTACTGGTAGGGGGTACGAGCAGTACTTC
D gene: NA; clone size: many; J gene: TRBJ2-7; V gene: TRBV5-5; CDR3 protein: CASSFSSTSRLYEQYF; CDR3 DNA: TGTGCCAGCAGCTTCAGTTCGACTAGTCGTTTGTACGAGCAGTACTTC
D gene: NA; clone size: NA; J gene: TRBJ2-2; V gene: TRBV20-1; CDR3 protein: CSARDLLAHNTGELFF; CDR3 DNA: TGCAGTGCTAGAGATCTTCTGGCGCACAACACCGGGGAGCTGTTTTTT
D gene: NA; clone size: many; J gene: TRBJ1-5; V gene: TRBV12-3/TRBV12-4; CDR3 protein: CASSLGSNQPQHF; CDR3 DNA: TGTGCCAGCAGTTTGGGTAGCAATCAGCCCCAGCATTTT
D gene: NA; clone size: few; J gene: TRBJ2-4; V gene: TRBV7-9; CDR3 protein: CASKRENIQYF; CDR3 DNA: TGTGCCAGCAAAAGAGAAAACATTCAGTACTTC
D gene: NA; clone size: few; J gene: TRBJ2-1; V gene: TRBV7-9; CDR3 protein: CASSLGAGRLYNEQFF; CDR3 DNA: TGTGCCAGCAGCTTAGGGGCGGGGAGGCTTTACAATGAGCAGTTCTTC
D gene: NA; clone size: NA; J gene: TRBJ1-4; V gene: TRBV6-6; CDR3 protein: CASSSKLRRDTNEKLFF; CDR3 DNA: TGTGCCAGCAGTTCTAAGCTGCGGCGGGACACCAATGAAAAACTGTTTTTT
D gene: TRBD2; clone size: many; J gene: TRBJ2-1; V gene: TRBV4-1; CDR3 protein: CASSQDPPTSATSYNEQFF; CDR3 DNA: TGCGCCAGCAGCCAAGATCCCCCCACTAGCGCTACCTCCTACAATGAGCAGTTCTTC
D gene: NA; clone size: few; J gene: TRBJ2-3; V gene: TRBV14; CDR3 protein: CASSSRRFPTDTQYF; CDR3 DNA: TGTGCCAGCAGCTCGAGACGGTTCCCCACAGATACGCAGTATTTT
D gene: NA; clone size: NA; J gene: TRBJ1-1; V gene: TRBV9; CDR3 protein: CASSAPTPGSPFF; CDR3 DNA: TGTGCCAGCAGCGCACCGACCCCCGGCAGCCCTTTCTTT
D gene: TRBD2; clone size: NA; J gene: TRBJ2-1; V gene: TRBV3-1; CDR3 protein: CASSQSGLEHEQFF; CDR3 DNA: TGTGCCAGCAGCCAGTCGGGACTAGAACATGAGCAGTTCTTC
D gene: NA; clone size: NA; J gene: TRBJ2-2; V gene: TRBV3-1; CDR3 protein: CVSSQGGPRELFF; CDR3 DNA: TGTGTCAGCAGCCAAGGCGGGCCCCGGGAGCTGTTTTTT
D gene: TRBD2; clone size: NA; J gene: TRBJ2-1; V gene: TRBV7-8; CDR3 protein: CASSLVGLADNEQFF; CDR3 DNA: TGTGCCAGCAGCTTAGTCGGGCTAGCGGATAATGAGCAGTTCTTC
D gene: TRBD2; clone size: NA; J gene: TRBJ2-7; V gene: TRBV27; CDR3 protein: CASRGLAGVRYEQYF; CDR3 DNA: TGTGCCAGCAGGGGACTAGCGGGAGTGCGGTACGAGCAGTACTTC
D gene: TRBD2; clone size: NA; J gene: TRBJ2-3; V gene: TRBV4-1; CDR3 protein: CASSQPIGTSGRVGTDTQYF; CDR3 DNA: TGCGCCAGCAGCCAACCGATCGGGACTAGCGGGAGGGTCGGCACAGATACGCAGTATTTT
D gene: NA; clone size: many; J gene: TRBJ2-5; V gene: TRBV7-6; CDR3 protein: CASSLRADQETQYF; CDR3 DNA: TGTGCCAGCAGCTTACGTGCAGATCAAGAGACCCAGTACTTC